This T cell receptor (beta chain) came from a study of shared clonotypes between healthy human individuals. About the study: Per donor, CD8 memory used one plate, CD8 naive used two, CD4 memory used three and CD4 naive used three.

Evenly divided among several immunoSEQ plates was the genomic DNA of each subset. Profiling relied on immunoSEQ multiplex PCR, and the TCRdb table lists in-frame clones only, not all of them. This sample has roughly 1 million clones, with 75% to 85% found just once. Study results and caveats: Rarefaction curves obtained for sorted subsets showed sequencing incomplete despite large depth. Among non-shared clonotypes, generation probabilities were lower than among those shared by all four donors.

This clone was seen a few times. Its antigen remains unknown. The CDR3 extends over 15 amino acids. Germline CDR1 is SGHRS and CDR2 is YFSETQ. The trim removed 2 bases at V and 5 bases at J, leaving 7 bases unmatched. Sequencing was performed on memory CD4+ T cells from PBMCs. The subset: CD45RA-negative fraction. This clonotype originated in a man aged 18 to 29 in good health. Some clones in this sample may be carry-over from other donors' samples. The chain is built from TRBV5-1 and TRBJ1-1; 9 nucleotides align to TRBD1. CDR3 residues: CASSFTGGRSTEAFF. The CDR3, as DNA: TGCGCCAGCAGCTTTACAGGGGGCCGAAGTACTGAAGCTTTCTTT.